Listed below are T cell receptor beta chains from one sample, sequenced in a study of T cells after yellow fever vaccination. A single record per CDR3 protein comes from TCRdb applying MiXCR to the 5' RACE reads. The sample shows some 350,000 distinct CDR3 sequences, 4.1% of them seen only once. The starting material was PBMCs, obtained 5 days after the yellow fever booster vaccination. The receptors originated from a young man who received the YFV17D yellow fever vaccine. CDR3s include the opening cysteine and the closing phenylalanine or tryptophan. A D gene is named only where the DNA matches it firmly. The listing skips clone size in some rows; elsewhere it reads once, few, many or a size class.

abundance,j_gene,d_gene,v_gene,CDR3aa,CDR3nt
few,TRBJ1-1,TRBD1,TRBV5-1,CASSPGQANTEAFF,TGCGCCAGCAGCCCTGGACAGGCTAACACTGAAGCTTTCTTT
few,TRBJ2-2,-,TRBV12-3/TRBV12-4,CASSYRDAGELFF,TGTGCCAGCAGTTACCGCGATGCCGGGGAGCTGTTTTTT
few,TRBJ2-1,-,TRBV21-1,CASSKEGLAGTRRDISEQFF,TGTGCCAGCAGCAAAGAAGGGCTAGCGGGGACCCGTAGGGATATCAGTGAGCAGTTCTTC
many,TRBJ2-5,TRBD2,TRBV5-1,CASSLGLAGQETQYF,TGCGCCAGCAGCTTGGGACTAGCGGGGCAAGAGACCCAGTACTTC
few,TRBJ2-2,-,TRBV5-1,CASSQGNTGELFF,TGCGCCAGCAGCCAGGGAAACACCGGGGAGCTGTTTTTT
many,TRBJ2-3,TRBD2,TRBV7-6,CASSFGGGAGAQYF,TGTGCCAGCAGCTTTGGCGGGGGGGCCGGGGCGCAGTATTTT
many,TRBJ1-1,-,TRBV13,CASSLGDAFF,TGTGCCAGCAGCTTGGGGGATGCTTTCTTT
many,TRBJ2-2,-,TRBV12-3/TRBV12-4,CASSPGQTNTGELFF,TGTGCCAGCAGCCCGGGGCAGACGAACACCGGGGAGCTGTTTTTT
many,TRBJ1-3,-,TRBV4-2,CASSTGNSGNTIYF,TGTGCCAGCAGCACGGGCAACTCTGGAAACACCATATATTTT
many,TRBJ2-2,TRBD2,TRBV12-3/TRBV12-4,CASSAATLRGGLGGELFF,TGTGCCAGCAGTGCCGCGACTTTGCGGGGGGGCCTCGGCGGGGAGCTGTTTTTT
few,TRBJ2-5,-,TRBV7-6,CASSLESGAETQYF,TGTGCCAGCAGCTTAGAGTCCGGCGCCGAGACCCAGTACTTC
-,TRBJ2-1,TRBD2,TRBV6-1,CASSEIRTSGGADEQFF,TGTGCCAGCAGTGAAATCCGGACTAGCGGGGGGGCCGATGAGCAGTTCTTC
few,TRBJ2-3,TRBD2,TRBV20-1,CSALGTSGGTTDTQYF,TGCAGTGCACTAGGGACTAGCGGGGGGACTACAGATACGCAGTATTTT
few,TRBJ2-3,TRBD2,TRBV7-2,CASLGTSGGAGPTDTQYF,TGTGCCAGCCTCGGGACTAGCGGGGGGGCGGGGCCCACAGATACGCAGTATTTT
few,TRBJ2-2,-,TRBV11-3,CASSLSRGTGELFF,TGTGCCAGCAGCTTAAGCCGGGGTACCGGGGAGCTGTTTTTT
many,TRBJ2-3,-,TRBV5-6,CASSLIRSTDTQYF,TGTGCCAGCAGTTTGATACGGAGCACAGATACGCAGTATTTT
many,TRBJ2-1,TRBD1,TRBV9,CASSSGQVYNEQFF,TGTGCCAGCAGCTCGGGACAGGTCTACAATGAGCAGTTCTTC
-,TRBJ1-2,TRBD1,TRBV6-6,CASSNPTSTGGTRGYTF,TGTGCCAGCAGTAACCCGACTTCGACAGGGGGTACTAGGGGCTACACCTTC
many,TRBJ2-1,TRBD2,TRBV18,CASSPASGEYYNEQFF,TGTGCCAGCTCACCTGCTAGCGGGGAGTACTACAATGAGCAGTTCTTC
-,TRBJ2-3,TRBD2,TRBV5-1,CASSPWTSGADTQYF,TGCGCCAGCAGCCCCTGGACTAGCGGGGCCGATACGCAGTATTTT
-,TRBJ1-4,-,TRBV4-1,CASSQLDLGFRREKLFF,TGCGCCAGCAGCCAATTAGACCTTGGGTTCCGGCGGGAAAAACTGTTTTTT
-,TRBJ1-6,TRBD1,TRBV5-1,CASSLTGGNNSPLHF,TGCGCCAGCAGCTTGACAGGGGGCAATAATTCACCCCTCCACTTT
-,TRBJ2-7,TRBD2,TRBV4-2,CASTRGLAGGENYEQYF,TGTGCCAGCACCAGGGGACTAGCGGGGGGAGAGAACTACGAGCAGTACTTC
-,TRBJ2-5,-,TRBV7-9,CASSLVGQGSETQYF,TGTGCCAGCAGCTTAGTAGGCCAGGGAAGCGAGACCCAGTACTTC
many,TRBJ2-3,TRBD1,TRBV5-1,CASSLEGQYTDTQYF,TGCGCCAGCAGCTTGGAGGGACAGTACACAGATACGCAGTATTTT
-,TRBJ2-1,-,TRBV9,CASSPQVGGGPRDEQFF,TGTGCCAGCAGCCCCCAGGTTGGGGGGGGGCCCCGCGATGAGCAGTTCTTC
few,TRBJ2-1,TRBD2,TRBV11-3,CASSLSPAGGPDEQFF,TGTGCCAGCAGCTTAAGTCCAGCGGGGGGGCCGGATGAGCAGTTCTTC
many,TRBJ1-1,-,TRBV5-1,CASSLGTLGTEAFF,TGCGCCAGCAGCTTGGGGACTCTAGGCACTGAAGCTTTCTTT
-,TRBJ1-6,-,TRBV5-1,CASSPKTVSSYNSPLHF,TGCGCCAGCAGCCCCAAGACTGTCAGCTCCTATAATTCACCCCTCCACTTT
few,TRBJ1-2,-,TRBV4-1,CASSQDGGMYGYTF,TGCGCCAGCAGCCAAGACGGAGGGATGTATGGCTACACCTTC
few,TRBJ2-3,TRBD2,TRBV5-1,CASSLVGQRGGTQYF,TGCGCCAGCAGCTTGGTGGGACAACGGGGGGGTACGCAGTATTTT
few,TRBJ2-7,TRBD1,TRBV5-5,CASSPGQGASLYEQYF,TGTGCCAGCAGCCCGGGACAGGGGGCGAGTCTCTACGAGCAGTACTTC
few,TRBJ1-4,-,TRBV3-1,CASSPGHHATNEKLFF,TGTGCCAGCAGCCCCGGACACCATGCAACTAATGAAAAACTGTTTTTT
few,TRBJ1-1,TRBD1,TRBV29-1,CSVQQGGNTEAFF,TGCAGCGTTCAACAGGGGGGGAACACTGAAGCTTTCTTT
many,TRBJ2-4,-,TRBV18,CASSPPAVAKNIQYF,TGTGCCAGCTCACCACCGGCTGTAGCCAAAAACATTCAGTACTTC
-,TRBJ2-7,TRBD1,TRBV6-2/TRBV6-3,CASINSLSGTGKNEQYF,TGTGCCAGCATCAACTCACTCTCCGGGACAGGGAAAAACGAGCAGTACTTC